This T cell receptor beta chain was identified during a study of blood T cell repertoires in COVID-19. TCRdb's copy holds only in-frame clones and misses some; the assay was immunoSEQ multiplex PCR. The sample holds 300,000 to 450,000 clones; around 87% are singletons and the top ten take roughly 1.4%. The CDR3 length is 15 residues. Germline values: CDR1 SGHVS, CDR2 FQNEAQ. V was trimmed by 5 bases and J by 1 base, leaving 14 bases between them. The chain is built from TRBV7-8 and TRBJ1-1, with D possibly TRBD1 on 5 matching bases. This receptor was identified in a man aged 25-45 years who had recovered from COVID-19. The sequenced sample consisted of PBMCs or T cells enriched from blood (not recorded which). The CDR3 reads CASSVSRVANTEAFF. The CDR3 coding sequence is TGTGCCAGCAGCGTATCCAGGGTGGCGAACACTGAAGCTTTCTTT.